Each of the 2 T cell receptor beta chains below was sequenced from the same sample in a study of blood T cell repertoires in COVID-19. Produced via immunoSEQ multiplex PCR; TCRdb's table is partial and in-frame only. The data show more than 200,000 clones, roughly 84% seen once. The sequencing sample was made of peripheral blood. All receptors derive from a man aged 40-55 years with acute or convalescent COVID-19.

J is TRBJ2-3 and V is TRBV6-6; 16 bases match TRBD2. Trimming cost V 5 bases and J 4 bases; bases outside gene matches: 12. This CDR3 contains 19 residues. The germline gives CDR1 MNHNY, CDR2 SVGAGI (reference sequence). The chain's CDR3 is CASSQTGLAGGHPPDTQYF. CDR3 DNA: TGTGCCAGCAGTCAAACGGGACTAGCGGGAGGGCATCCCCCAGATACGCAGTATTTT.

This chain joins TRBV4-1 and TRBJ2-7; 13 positions match TRBD2. The CDR3 length is 18 residues. Per the germline V gene, CDR1 is MGHRA and CDR2 is YSYEKL. With 0 bases clipped from V and 7 bases from J, the junction kept 12 bases outside the gene matches. The CDR3 DNA is TGCGCCAGCAGCCAAGATAGGGGACTAGCGGGGAGAACGGAGGAGCAGTACTTC. It specifies CASSQDRGLAGRTEEQYF.